The 11 T cell receptor beta chains presented below share a single source sample, sequenced in a study of blood T cells in healthy people across ages. For the second PCR, which ran for roughly 6 to 11 cycles, a sample-barcoded 5' primer and a J-beta primer mix were used. In TCRdb, the 5' RACE reads were re-called with MiXCR into one record per CDR3 protein. The sample records 1.5 million to 2 million distinct CDR3 sequences, under 30% being singletons. Sequenced: blood. These receptors were taken from a woman aged 30 to 39 in good health.

The V gene is TRBV5-1, the J gene TRBJ1-5, with TRBD1 as a possible D gene (6 bases). Germline-derived CDR1 and CDR2 are SGHRS and YFSETQ. The CDR3 consists of 15 residues. Trimming removed 2 bases at V and 4 bases at J, with 13 bases between. CDR3 amino acids: CASSFAGGQNQPQHF. CDR3 in DNA: TGCGCCAGCAGCTTTGCGGGGGGCCAAAATCAGCCCCAGCATTTT.

This clonotype was observed at least ten times. This chain links TRBV18 with TRBJ2-3; perhaps TRBD2 as D (5 bases). From germline, CDR1 is KGHSH and CDR2 LQKENI. Trimming shortened V by 2 bases and J by 4 bases, and 10 bases separated the two germline ends. This CDR3 has 14 residues. DNA of the CDR3: TGTGCCAGCTCACCATCCACTAGGCCAGATACGCAGTATTTT. It encodes CASSPSTRPDTQYF.

This clonotype was seen many times. The chain is built from TRBV29-1 and TRBJ1-5, with D hard to call. CDR3 length equals 13 residues. Germline assignment: CDR1 SQVTM and CDR2 ANQGSEA. Trimming cost V 5 bases and J 0 bases, with 8 bases left between them. CDR3 DNA: TGCAGCGTTCGGGAAAATAGCAATCAGCCCCAGCATTTT. It codes for CSVRENSNQPQHF.

This clonotype showed up just a few times. The chain links TRBV12-3 or TRBV12-4 to TRBJ2-1; either TRBD1 or TRBD2 may supply D (5 bases each). This CDR3 region has 14 residues. The V end lost 5 bases, the J end lost 6 bases, and 14 bases lay between the germline ends. CDR3 sequence (DNA): TGTGCCAGCAGTCGAGGGGCAGGACCCAATGAGCAGTTCTTC. Translating it yields CASSRGAGPNEQFF.

Many counts were recorded for this clonotype. The V gene is TRBV6-5, the J gene TRBJ1-2; D remains unclear. Germline V gene lookup returns CDR1 MNHEY and CDR2 SVGAGI. Trimming removed 3 bases at V and 4 bases at J, with 12 bases between. The CDR3 has 14 amino acids. CDR3 loop: CASSYKVFGYGYTF. The CDR3, as DNA: TGTGCCAGCAGTTATAAGGTGTTCGGCTATGGCTACACCTTC.

Concerning this clonotype itself: A much larger clone is a single base away; this may be a read error. This rearrangement joins TRBV7-2 to TRBJ2-4; tentative D call: TRBD2 (5 bases). Trimming removed 4 bases from V and 13 bases from J, with 23 bases in between. Germline V lookup: CDR1 SGHTA, CDR2 FQGNSA. This CDR3 spans 15 amino acids. Here the CDR3 DNA reads TGTGCCAGCAGCTATGGACTTCCCGGGGTCAATGAGCAGTACTTC. Translated: CASSYGLPGVNEQYF. Filled out from reference TRBV7-2 and TRBJ2-4, the complete variable domain reads GAGVSQSPSNKVTEKGKDVELRCDPISGHTALYWYRQSLGQGLEFLIYFQGNSAPDKSGLPSDRFSAERTGGSVSTLTIQRTQQEDSAVYLCASSYGLPGVNEQYFGAGTRLSVL.

Ten or more counts support this clonotype. The chain has TRBV20-1 and TRBJ1-2, with a weak D call TRBD1 (6 bases). The germline V gene encodes CDR1 DFQATT and CDR2 SNEGSKA (reference sequence). The V end was cut by 5 bases, the J end by 3 bases, with 16 bases between. The CDR3 spans 14 residues. CDR3 loop: CSAGTRRGHYGYTF. The CDR3 bases are TGCAGTGCTGGGACACGGCGGGGCCACTATGGCTACACCTTC.

This clonotype was seen repeatedly, ten times or more. V usage is TRBV27 and J usage is TRBJ2-7; D is unclear. Trimming took off 10 bases at V and 2 bases at J, with 15 bases between the two ends. The germline gives CDR1 MNHEY, CDR2 SMNVEV (reference sequence). CDR3 length: 13 residues. For the CDR3, the DNA is TGTGCCACCTCCCCTGACGGTCCCTACGAGCAGTACTTC. Translation gives CATSPDGPYEQYF.

In its sample, this clonotype was seen many times. V is TRBV6-6 and J is TRBJ2-7, with 8 bases identical to TRBD2. V was pared by 6 bases and J by 3 bases, with 13 bases of the junction left unmatched. The CDR3 has 16 residues. Germline V CDR1 and CDR2: MNHNY, SVGAGI (reference sequence). CDR3: CASSLGGSGGLYEQYF. The CDR3 nucleotides are TGTGCCAGCAGCCTAGGGGGGAGCGGGGGCCTCTACGAGCAGTACTTC.

This clonotype was seen only a few times. The gene calls are TRBV2 and TRBJ2-4; D unclear. Per the germline V gene, CDR1 is SNHLY and CDR2 is FYNNEI. This CDR3 has 12 amino acids. V shed 2 bases and J shed 6 bases, with 5 bases lying between them. CDR3 region: CASSERPNIQYF. The CDR3 DNA reads TGTGCCAGCAGTGAACGGCCAAACATTCAGTACTTC.

This clonotype occurred many times. The V call is TRBV7-9, the J call TRBJ2-7; TRBD1 is a possible D gene (6 bases). V was cut by 4 bases and J by 1 base, with 11 bases left in between. The CDR3 runs to 14 residues. CDR1 is SEHNR, CDR2 FQNEAQ, per germline (reference sequence). The CDR3 DNA sequence: TGTGCCAGCAGCTGGACAGCCAGATCCTACGAGCAGTACTTC. Its translation: CASSWTARSYEQYF.